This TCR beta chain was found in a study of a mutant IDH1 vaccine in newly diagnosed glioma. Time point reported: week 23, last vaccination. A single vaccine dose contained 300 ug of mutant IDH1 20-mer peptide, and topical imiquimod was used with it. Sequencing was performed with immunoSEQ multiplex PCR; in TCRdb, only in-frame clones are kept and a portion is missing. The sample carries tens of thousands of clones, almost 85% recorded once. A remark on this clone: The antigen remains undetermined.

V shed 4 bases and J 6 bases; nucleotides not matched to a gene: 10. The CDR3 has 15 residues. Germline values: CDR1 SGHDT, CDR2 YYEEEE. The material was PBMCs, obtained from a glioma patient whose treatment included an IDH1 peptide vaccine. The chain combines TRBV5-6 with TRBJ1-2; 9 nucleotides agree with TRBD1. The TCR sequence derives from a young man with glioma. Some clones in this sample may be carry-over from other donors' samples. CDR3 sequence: CASSPRTGAGDGYTF. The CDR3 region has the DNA TGTGCCAGCAGCCCACGGACAGGGGCAGGTGATGGCTACACCTTC. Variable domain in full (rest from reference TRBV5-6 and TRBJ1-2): DAGVTQSPTHLIKTRGQQVTLRCSPKSGHDTVSWYQQALGQGPQFIFQYYEEEERQRGNFPDRFSGHQFPNYSSELNVNALLLGDSALYLCASSPRTGAGDGYTFGSGTRLTVV.